This T cell receptor (beta chain) comes out of a study of cytomegalovirus exposure and HLA in healthy donors. PCR used 60 Vbeta primers and 13 Jbeta primers. Original data processing: Among the unique TCR beta chains that a later analysis counted, roughly 80 million in all, roughly 11 million were shared. Produced via immunoSEQ multiplex PCR; TCRdb's table is partial and in-frame only. That table supplies the V and J calls and clone size; D and trimming were determined from the DNA. The table gives some 120,000 clones; the top ten clones make up 1% of it. Germline CDR1 and CDR2: SQVTM and ANQGSEA. After removal of 5 bases from V and 1 base from J, the junction contained 9 bases not matched to a gene. The CDR3 has 15 amino acids.

What was sequenced was PBMCs. This TCR derives from a man aged 18 to 30 in good health and CMV-seronegative. The rearrangement uses TRBV29-1 and TRBJ1-2; 8 nucleotides align to TRBD1. The CDR3 reads CSVLRGQARNYGYTF. The CDR3 DNA follows: TGCAGCGTTTTAAGGGGACAGGCTCGTAACTATGGCTACACCTTC.